These T cell receptor beta chains were read from a single sample in a study of T cell repertoires in cytomegalovirus infection. These TCRs' antigens remain unknown. TCRdb passed the reads through MiXCR, listing each CDR3 protein once. Here the sample spans more than 250,000 distinct CDR3 sequences, roughly 25% being singletons. Sequences were derived from cultured PBMCs, sampled from culture after CMV antigen stimulation. Every receptor here comes from a human donor in good health (CMV status not recorded). Some clones in this sample may be carry-over from other donors' samples. Each CDR3 is given with its conserved first and last residue. A D gene is named only where the DNA matches it firmly. Where a row states a size, it is once, few, many or the class of an expanded clone; other rows omit it.

V gene: TRBV24-1
clone size: once
J gene: TRBJ1-2
D gene: TRBD1
CDR3 DNA: TGTGCCACCAGTGATCACTCCGGGACAGATATCTATGGCTACACCTTC
CDR3 protein: CATSDHSGTDIYGYTF

V gene: TRBV12-3/TRBV12-4
clone size: many
J gene: TRBJ1-2
D gene: .
CDR3 DNA: TGTGCCAGCAGTTTTGGGGTCGGCTACACCTTC
CDR3 protein: CASSFGVGYTF

V gene: TRBV12-3/TRBV12-4
clone size: few
J gene: TRBJ1-2
D gene: .
CDR3 DNA: TGTGCCAGCAGTGCCATCGTGGGAAGGGGTGACTATGGCTACACCTTC
CDR3 protein: CASSAIVGRGDYGYTF

V gene: TRBV6-6
clone size: few
J gene: TRBJ1-5
D gene: .
CDR3 DNA: TGTGCCACCAGGCAAGGGGCTGACCAGCCCCAGCATTTT
CDR3 protein: CATRQGADQPQHF

V gene: TRBV30
clone size: .
J gene: TRBJ2-1
D gene: .
CDR3 DNA: TGTGCCTGGAGTGTACGATACAACAATGAGCAGTTCTTC
CDR3 protein: CAWSVRYNNEQFF

V gene: TRBV6-2/TRBV6-3
clone size: few
J gene: TRBJ2-1
D gene: TRBD2
CDR3 DNA: TGTGCCAGCAGAGAGACTAGCGGGAGGTTTAGGGAGCAGTTCTTC
CDR3 protein: CASRETSGRFREQFF

V gene: TRBV19
clone size: .
J gene: TRBJ1-1
D gene: TRBD1
CDR3 DNA: TGTGCCAGTAGTACAGACAGGGACACTGAAGCTTTCTTT
CDR3 protein: CASSTDRDTEAFF

V gene: TRBV7-2
clone size: many
J gene: TRBJ2-3
D gene: TRBD2
CDR3 DNA: TGTGCCAGCAGCCCCCCCCCGGGACTAGCGGGAGGTTATACGCAGTATTTT
CDR3 protein: CASSPPPGLAGGYTQYF

V gene: TRBV7-2
clone size: many
J gene: TRBJ2-3
D gene: .
CDR3 DNA: TGTGCCAGCAGCCTCGACTCAAATACGCAGTATTTT
CDR3 protein: CASSLDSNTQYF

V gene: TRBV19
clone size: few
J gene: TRBJ2-7
D gene: TRBD2
CDR3 DNA: TGTGCCAGTAGCGAAAGACTACTAGCGCCAGTCGGGGAGCAGTACTTC
CDR3 protein: CASSERLLAPVGEQYF

V gene: TRBV7-2
clone size: few
J gene: TRBJ1-1
D gene: .
CDR3 DNA: TGTGCCAGCAGGTTTTCGACAGGTTCCCTCCTTTGG
CDR3 protein: CASRFSTGSLLW

V gene: TRBV15
clone size: few
J gene: TRBJ2-1
D gene: TRBD2
CDR3 DNA: TGTGCCACCAGCAGAGATTATACTAGCGGGAATTACAATGAGCAGTTCTTC
CDR3 protein: CATSRDYTSGNYNEQFF

V gene: TRBV24-1
clone size: .
J gene: TRBJ2-6
D gene: .
CDR3 DNA: TGTGCCACCAGTGACCCGACGGGAAAGTCTGGGGCCAACGTCCTGACTTTC
CDR3 protein: CATSDPTGKSGANVLTF

V gene: TRBV11-1
clone size: .
J gene: TRBJ2-1
D gene: TRBD2
CDR3 DNA: TGTGCCAGCAGCTTAGCTGCGGCGGGAGGATCCTACAATGAGCAGTTCTTC
CDR3 protein: CASSLAAAGGSYNEQFF

V gene: TRBV19
clone size: few
J gene: TRBJ1-2
D gene: .
CDR3 DNA: TGTGCCAGTAGTATATTCGGGGGCCCTAACTATGGCTACACCTTC
CDR3 protein: CASSIFGGPNYGYTF

V gene: TRBV7-9
clone size: many
J gene: TRBJ2-3
D gene: TRBD2
CDR3 DNA: TGTGCCAGCAGCAGCAGTTCAGGCTTGCTAGCGGGAGTTAGCACAGATACGCAGTATTTT
CDR3 protein: CASSSSSGLLAGVSTDTQYF

V gene: TRBV4-3
clone size: few
J gene: TRBJ2-2
D gene: .
CDR3 DNA: TGCGCCAGCAGCCTGAAGCTGAACACCGGGGAGCTGTTTTTT
CDR3 protein: CASSLKLNTGELFF

V gene: TRBV6-2/TRBV6-3
clone size: few
J gene: TRBJ2-3
D gene: .
CDR3 DNA: TGTGCCAGCAGTTACTCCGGGGCGCAGTATTTT
CDR3 protein: CASSYSGAQYF

V gene: TRBV7-9
clone size: few
J gene: TRBJ2-7
D gene: TRBD1
CDR3 DNA: TGTGCCAGCAGCTCAAGGACGGGGTTGCGGGACAGGGGGCCTCTACCCTACGAGCAGTACTTC
CDR3 protein: CASSSRTGLRDRGPLPYEQYF

V gene: TRBV27
clone size: .
J gene: TRBJ1-5
D gene: .
CDR3 DNA: TGTGCCAGCAGCCAGGGGTTCGGACAGCCCCAGCATTTT
CDR3 protein: CASSQGFGQPQHF

V gene: TRBV14
clone size: .
J gene: TRBJ2-1
D gene: TRBD1
CDR3 DNA: TGTGCCACCCAGCCCCAGGACAGGAATCAACTTAGCTCCTACAATGAGCAGTTCTTC
CDR3 protein: CATQPQDRNQLSSYNEQFF

V gene: TRBV6-6
clone size: few
J gene: TRBJ1-1
D gene: .
CDR3 DNA: TGTGCCAGCAGCCTACAGGGTCCCACTGAAGCTTTCTTT
CDR3 protein: CASSLQGPTEAFF

V gene: TRBV7-2
clone size: many
J gene: TRBJ2-7
D gene: TRBD2
CDR3 DNA: TGTGCCAGCAGCAGCGCCGGGACTAGCGTCTACTCCTACGAGCAGTACTTC
CDR3 protein: CASSSAGTSVYSYEQYF

V gene: TRBV4-3
clone size: .
J gene: TRBJ1-2
D gene: TRBD1
CDR3 DNA: TGCGCCAGCAGCCACGGACAGGGGATTGGTGGCTACACCTTC
CDR3 protein: CASSHGQGIGGYTF

V gene: TRBV27
clone size: .
J gene: TRBJ2-7
D gene: .
CDR3 DNA: TGTGCCAGCAGCCACTCGGTCGGGTCGCTGGCCTACGAGCAGTACTTC
CDR3 protein: CASSHSVGSLAYEQYF

V gene: TRBV7-2
clone size: few
J gene: TRBJ2-1
D gene: TRBD2
CDR3 DNA: TGTGCCAGCAGCTCCCTCGCGGGAGGGGGTGAGCAGTTCTTC
CDR3 protein: CASSSLAGGGEQFF

V gene: TRBV6-2/TRBV6-3
clone size: .
J gene: TRBJ1-5
D gene: .
CDR3 DNA: TGTGCCAGCAGTCCCTACGACAGCAATCAGCCCCAGCATTTT
CDR3 protein: CASSPYDSNQPQHF

V gene: TRBV6-5
clone size: .
J gene: TRBJ1-2
D gene: TRBD1
CDR3 DNA: TGTGCCAGTCGGACAGGGGGCAGGAGTGGCTACACCTTC
CDR3 protein: CASRTGGRSGYTF

V gene: TRBV18
clone size: .
J gene: TRBJ1-5
D gene: TRBD1
CDR3 DNA: TGTGCCAGCTCACCACAAAGGGGGCGGATCAATCAGCCCCAGCATTTT
CDR3 protein: CASSPQRGRINQPQHF

V gene: TRBV12-3/TRBV12-4
clone size: .
J gene: TRBJ2-3
D gene: .
CDR3 DNA: TGTGCCAGCATCGGCGGAAGCACAGATACGCAGTATTTT
CDR3 protein: CASIGGSTDTQYF

V gene: TRBV7-9
clone size: few
J gene: TRBJ2-3
D gene: TRBD2
CDR3 DNA: TGTGCCAGCAGCTCTGTAACGGGAGGGCGGAAAGATACGCAGTATTTT
CDR3 protein: CASSSVTGGRKDTQYF

V gene: TRBV7-2
clone size: many
J gene: TRBJ2-7
D gene: .
CDR3 DNA: TGTGCCAGCAGTCCCAGGAGCGGGTGGTACGAGCAGTACTTC
CDR3 protein: CASSPRSGWYEQYF

V gene: TRBV4-1
clone size: many
J gene: TRBJ2-1
D gene: .
CDR3 DNA: TGCGCCAGCAGCCAGGTGATCGGGCTAAGCCACAATGAGCAGTTCTTC
CDR3 protein: CASSQVIGLSHNEQFF

V gene: TRBV6-1
clone size: .
J gene: TRBJ1-5
D gene: .
CDR3 DNA: TGTGCCAGCAGTCCGGTGGGGACGTGGAGCAATCAGCCCCAGCATTTT
CDR3 protein: CASSPVGTWSNQPQHF

V gene: TRBV7-2
clone size: many
J gene: TRBJ2-3
D gene: TRBD2
CDR3 DNA: TGTGCCAGCAGCTGGACTAGCGGACCGAGCACAGATACGCAGTATTTT
CDR3 protein: CASSWTSGPSTDTQYF

V gene: TRBV27
clone size: .
J gene: TRBJ1-1
D gene: .
CDR3 DNA: TGTGCCAGCAGTTTCTACAAGGGGGGTCCGACTGAAGCTTTCTTT
CDR3 protein: CASSFYKGGPTEAFF

V gene: TRBV7-2
clone size: .
J gene: TRBJ2-1
D gene: TRBD2
CDR3 DNA: TGTGCCAGCAGCTTAGGGGGCCGGACTAGCGAGAATGAGCAGTTCTTC
CDR3 protein: CASSLGGRTSENEQFF

V gene: TRBV7-8
clone size: .
J gene: TRBJ2-3
D gene: .
CDR3 DNA: TGTGCCAGCAGCTTATGGGCTCAAGGAAGCACAGATACGCAGTATTTT
CDR3 protein: CASSLWAQGSTDTQYF

V gene: TRBV4-1
clone size: few
J gene: TRBJ1-5
D gene: .
CDR3 DNA: TGCGCCAGCAGCCAAGAGGACGGGAACGGTCAGCCCCAGCATTTT
CDR3 protein: CASSQEDGNGQPQHF

V gene: TRBV6-5
clone size: many
J gene: TRBJ2-2
D gene: .
CDR3 DNA: TGTGCCAGCAGTTATCAGGGGGGCACCGGGGAGCTGTTTTTT
CDR3 protein: CASSYQGGTGELFF